These 32 T cell receptor beta chains came from one sample sequenced in a study of shared clonotypes between healthy human individuals. Libraries were prepared by immunoSEQ multiplex PCR; TCRdb keeps only in-frame clonotypes and omits some of them. The sample consists of about 580,000 clones, about 98% of them appearing once. Naive CD8 cells lacked CD45RO and underwent positive selection for CCR7, leaving out terminally differentiated effector memory CD45RA+ cells. The sequenced material came from naive CD8+ T cells sorted from blood. The receptors derive from a man aged 25 to 45 in good health.

V is TRBV2 and J is TRBJ2-7, with 8 bases fitting TRBD1. The CDR3 runs 15 residues. Germline CDR1 SNHLY, CDR2 FYNNEI. The V segment lost 4 bases and the J segment 3 bases; nucleotides outside the gene matches: 8. The CDR3 nucleotides are TGTGCCAGCAGTGGTCAGTGGGACAGGTTCTACGAGCAGTACTTC. This codes for CASSGQWDRFYEQYF.

The V gene is TRBV5-5, the J gene TRBJ2-7, with D perhaps matching TRBD2 (6 bases). The CDR3 is made up of 15 amino acids. V lost 0 bases to trimming and J lost 0 bases, with 10 bases between them. Germline lookup yields CDR1 SGHKS and CDR2 YYEKEE (reference sequence). DNA for the CDR3: TGTGCCAGCAGCTTGGGTCGCGGGGTCTCCTACGAGCAGTACTTC. Translated, it gives CASSLGRGVSYEQYF.

This rearrangement joins TRBV5-6 to TRBJ2-4, with a possible D match to TRBD1 (5 bases). Germline CDR1 and CDR2: SGHDT and YYEEEE. V lost 7 bases, J lost 3 bases, and 11 bases lay in between. This CDR3 contains 13 residues. CDR3 residues: CASRHRSKNIQYF. CDR3 sequence (DNA): TGTGCCAGCCGCCACAGGAGCAAAAACATTCAGTACTTC.

The gene calls are TRBV14 and TRBJ2-7; D tentatively reads TRBD1 or TRBD2 (5 bases each). Deletions cut 4 bases from V and 3 bases from J, with 16 bases between. CDR1 and CDR2 (germline): SGHDN, FVKESK. CDR3 length equals 15 residues. This CDR3 reads CASSPFEGLGYEQYF. DNA for the CDR3: TGTGCCAGCAGCCCATTTGAGGGGTTGGGCTACGAGCAGTACTTC.

The genes are TRBV4-3 and TRBJ2-1, with 7 bases that match TRBD2. Germline assignment: CDR1 LGHNA and CDR2 YSLEER. V gave up 1 base and J gave up 8 bases; unmatched junction bases: 11. The CDR3 has 16 residues. The CDR3 coding sequence is TGCGCCAGCAGCCAAGGGTTCGACGGGAGGTGGTATGAGCAGTTCTTC. Its translation is CASSQGFDGRWYEQFF.

The chain combines TRBV10-2 with TRBJ2-3; weak D call: TRBD2 (6 bases). The CDR3 spans 13 residues. Deletions cut 7 bases from V and 0 bases from J, with 8 bases between. Germline V CDR1 and CDR2: WSHSY, SAAADI. The CDR3 DNA is TGCGCCAGCAAGGAGGGTAGCACAGATACGCAGTATTTT. This sequence encodes CASKEGSTDTQYF.

The CDR3 loop is CATTSGSNTDTQYF. The CDR3 DNA sequence: TGTGCCACCACTAGCGGGTCGAACACAGATACGCAGTATTTT. The rearrangement joins TRBV10-3 to TRBJ2-3, with TRBD2 identical over 9 bases. V shed 10 bases and J 2 bases; nucleotides not matched to a gene: 7. The CDR3 extends over 14 amino acids. The germline CDR1 and CDR2 sequences are ENHRY and SYGVKD.

The rearrangement links TRBV29-1 to TRBJ2-2, with 7 bases aligning to TRBD1. Trimming cost V 3 bases and J 3 bases; bases outside gene matches: 4. From germline, CDR1 is SQVTM and CDR2 ANQGSEA. This CDR3 comprises 14 residues. The CDR3 DNA sequence: TGCAGCGTTGAGGCTGGGACAGACACCGGGGAGCTGTTTTTT. Amino acids: CSVEAGTDTGELFF.

V gene TRBV7-2 combines with J gene TRBJ2-2; 8 nucleotides align to TRBD1. V was pared by 4 bases and J by 4 bases, with 5 bases of the junction left unmatched. This CDR3 contains 15 residues. Germline CDR1 SGHTA, CDR2 FQGNSA. CDR3 bases: TGTGCCAGCAGCTCTACAGGGGGAGGCACCGGGGAGCTGTTTTTT. Translated, it gives CASSSTGGGTGELFF.

To note about this clone: Other DNA variants within this sample encode the same CDR3. The chain employs TRBV9 and TRBJ1-5; D not resolved. The CDR3 has 13 residues. Trimming removed 2 bases from V and 7 bases from J, with 10 bases in between. In germline, CDR1 is SGDLS, CDR2 YYNGEE. CDR3 amino acids: CASSVAGGQPQHF. The DNA of the CDR3 is TGTGCCAGCAGCGTGGCCGGAGGGCAGCCCCAGCATTTT.

The J gene is TRBJ2-5, the V gene TRBV14; 7 bases align to TRBD1. Unmatched junction bases numbered 7, after V lost 4 bases and J lost 5 bases. This CDR3 comprises 14 residues. Germline CDR1 and CDR2: SGHDN and FVKESK. This CDR3 reads CASSRRTGLETQYF. CDR3 DNA: TGTGCCAGCAGCCGCAGGACAGGCCTGGAGACCCAGTACTTC.

V gene TRBV27 combines with J gene TRBJ2-2; weak D call: TRBD1 (6 bases). V was cut by 6 bases and J by 3 bases, with 11 bases left in between. The CDR3 runs to 14 residues. Looked up from germline, CDR1 is MNHEY and CDR2 is SMNVEV (reference sequence). This CDR3 is CASRAQGYTGELFF. The CDR3, as DNA: TGTGCCAGCAGGGCCCAGGGGTACACCGGGGAGCTGTTTTTT.

V and J are TRBV7-2 and TRBJ2-5; D uncertain. CDR1 SGHTA and CDR2 FQGNSA come from the germline V gene. The V and J ends lost 10 bases and 5 bases respectively, with 11 bases between them. The CDR3 loop spans 11 amino acids. The DNA of the CDR3 is TGTGCCACGGGTAACCCGGAGACCCAGTACTTC. The encoded protein is CATGNPETQYF.

This sequence joins TRBV5-4 and TRBJ2-1; D remains ambiguous. The germline CDR1 and CDR2 sequences are SGHNT and YYREEE (reference sequence). The V and J ends lost 0 bases and 7 bases respectively, with 11 bases between them. The CDR3 sequence is 14 residues long. The CDR3 reads CASSLAGYYNEQFF. CDR3 sequence (DNA): TGTGCCAGCAGCTTGGCGGGTTATTATAATGAGCAGTTCTTC.

The rearrangement joins TRBV7-9 to TRBJ2-1; no reliable D call. Looked up from germline, CDR1 is SEHNR and CDR2 is FQNEAQ (reference sequence). V was shortened by 6 bases and J by 5 bases, with 17 bases between the two germline ends. This CDR3 is built from 15 residues. DNA of the CDR3: TGTGCCAGCAGGAATTGGGCCAGCTTCGACAATGAGCAGTTCTTC. As protein: CASRNWASFDNEQFF.

J is TRBJ1-5 and V is TRBV30; D possibly corresponds to TRBD1 (5 bases). V gave up 1 base and J gave up 5 bases, with 12 bases separating them. This CDR3 region has 14 residues. CDR1 and CDR2 from the germline V gene are GTSNPN and SVGIG (reference sequence). CDR3 protein: CAWSAGGLHQPQHF. For the CDR3, the DNA is TGTGCCTGGAGTGCGGGGGGACTTCATCAGCCCCAGCATTTT.

The rearrangement links TRBV27 to TRBJ2-1, with a tentative D call TRBD2 (5 bases). The CDR3 runs to 15 residues. Germline assignment: CDR1 MNHEY and CDR2 SMNVEV (reference sequence). Deletions cut 5 bases from V and 4 bases from J, with 15 bases between. The DNA for the CDR3 is TGTGCCAGCAGTCCTCCTCAGGCGGGTTACAATGAGCAGTTCTTC. It specifies CASSPPQAGYNEQFF.

J is TRBJ2-1 and V is TRBV15; TRBD2 agrees at 11 bases. V was clipped by 6 bases and J by 3 bases; unmatched bases: 4. Looked up from germline, CDR1 is LNHNV and CDR2 is YYDKDF (reference sequence). The CDR3 has 15 residues. As DNA, the CDR3 is TGTGCCACCAGTCCGACTAGCGGGAACTACAATGAGCAGTTCTTC. Translated: CATSPTSGNYNEQFF.

The CDR3 nucleotides read TGTGCCAGCAGTTATTGGGGTGCACAGACCCACGAGCAGTACTTC. It encodes CASSYWGAQTHEQYF. V is TRBV27 and J is TRBJ2-7, with D hard to call. This CDR3 is built from 15 residues. Germline lookup yields CDR1 MNHEY and CDR2 SMNVEV (reference sequence). V lost 4 bases and J 5 bases, leaving 18 bases between the germline ends.

This clone was found once. The chain is built from TRBV6-1 and TRBJ1-1, with TRBD1 as a possible D gene (5 bases). V dropped 7 bases and J dropped 5 bases, with 8 bases sitting between them. The length of the CDR3 is 11 residues. Germline values: CDR1 MNHNS, CDR2 SASEGT. The DNA for the CDR3 is TGTGCCAGCATGGGGGGAACTGAAGCTTTCTTT. This encodes CASMGGTEAFF.

J is TRBJ2-2 and V is TRBV11-3; D is undetermined. Trimming left V 2 bases short and J 7 bases short, with 8 bases between. Germline loops: CDR1 SGHNT, CDR2 YENEEA. The CDR3 extends over 13 amino acids. CDR3 in amino acids: CASSLSGDGELFF. The CDR3 bases are TGTGCCAGCAGCTTATCCGGCGACGGGGAGCTGTTTTTT.

The chain carries TRBV4-1 and TRBJ2-6; D unclear. The V end lost 2 bases, the J end lost 1 base, and 3 bases lay between the germline ends. This CDR3 spans 14 amino acids. Per germline, CDR1 MGHRA and CDR2 YSYEKL. CDR3 in DNA: TGCGCCAGCAGCCAACTATCTGGGGCCAACGTCCTGACTTTC. Amino acid sequence: CASSQLSGANVLTF.

The rearrangement links TRBV7-6 to TRBJ2-7; 12 positions match TRBD1. In germline, CDR1 is SGHVS, CDR2 FNYEAQ. This CDR3 is 14 amino acids long. Trimming cost V 6 bases and J 7 bases; bases outside gene matches: 7. The CDR3 region has the DNA TGTGCCAGCAGTCCGGGACAGGGGGCGAGGGAGCAGTACTTC. It encodes CASSPGQGAREQYF.

This clone was detected once. V and J are TRBV6-6 and TRBJ2-1; no firm D call. This CDR3 is built from 13 residues. CDR1 MNHNY and CDR2 SVGAGI come from the germline V gene (reference sequence). The ends were cut back, 2 bases at V and 9 bases at J, with 11 bases in the middle. CDR3 DNA: TGTGCCAGCAGTTACGTGGGGTACGGTGAGCAGTTCTTC. As protein: CASSYVGYGEQFF.

In regard to this clone: The sample holds other DNA sequences that translate to the same CDR3. The V and J genes are TRBV29-1 and TRBJ2-3, with TRBD1 matching 9 bases. Germline loops: CDR1 SQVTM, CDR2 ANQGSEA. V lost 3 bases and J lost 5; bases outside the gene matches: 0. The CDR3 sequence is 12 residues long. The CDR3 DNA reads TGCAGCGTTGAGGACAGGGGAGATACGCAGTATTTT. This translates into CSVEDRGDTQYF.

The genes are TRBV7-2 and TRBJ2-3; TRBD1 might be the D (5 bases). V was trimmed by 5 bases and J by 2 bases, leaving 14 bases between them. The germline CDR1 and CDR2 sequences are SGHTA and FQGNSA. The CDR3 length is 15 residues. This chain's CDR3 is CASSLRQGYTDTQYF. For the CDR3, the DNA is TGTGCCAGCAGCCTCCGGCAGGGCTACACAGATACGCAGTATTTT.

The chain recombines TRBV25-1 with TRBJ2-7; 11 bases align to TRBD2. V was pared by 6 bases and J by 7 bases, with 8 bases of the junction left unmatched. The V gene's germline CDR1 is MGHDK and CDR2 SYGVNS. There are 14 residues in the CDR3. The CDR3 DNA is TGTGCCAGCAGGGTTACCGGGACTAGCGGAGAGCAGTACTTC. Amino acid sequence: CASRVTGTSGEQYF.

This chain joins TRBV4-1 and TRBJ2-3; D may be TRBD1 (6 bases). This CDR3 contains 14 residues. Trimming cost V 0 bases and J 4 bases, with 8 bases left between them. From germline, CDR1 is MGHRA and CDR2 YSYEKL. CDR3 coding DNA: TGCGCCAGCAGCCAAGATCAGGGGTCAGATACGCAGTATTTT. Translated, it gives CASSQDQGSDTQYF.

The rearrangement links TRBV7-6 to TRBJ2-1; 10 nucleotides align to TRBD1. The CDR3 is made up of 17 amino acids. Germline assignment: CDR1 SGHVS and CDR2 FNYEAQ. V trimming: 2 bases; J trimming: 7 bases; junction bases outside the gene matches: 11. The CDR3: CASSLKAAGTGVNEQFF. In DNA form, the CDR3 reads TGTGCCAGCAGCTTAAAGGCGGCGGGGACAGGGGTAAATGAGCAGTTCTTC.

The V gene is TRBV15, the J gene TRBJ2-7; D is undetermined. V lost 1 base, J lost 3 bases, and 7 bases lay in between. The CDR3 length is 13 residues. CDR1 is LNHNV, CDR2 YYDKDF, per germline (reference sequence). The CDR3 protein is CATSRVFHYEQYF. Written as DNA, the CDR3 is TGTGCCACCAGCAGAGTATTTCACTACGAGCAGTACTTC.

This sequence joins TRBV28 and TRBJ1-2; a possible D gene is TRBD1 (5 bases). CDR1 and CDR2 from the germline V gene are MDHEN and SYDVKM. The CDR3 contains 14 residues. V lost 11 bases to trimming and J lost 4 bases, with 20 bases between them. The CDR3 is CAQTADPGGYGYTF. The CDR3 coding sequence is TGTGCCCAAACGGCCGACCCCGGGGGCTATGGCTACACCTTC.

This chain connects TRBV19 to TRBJ1-4; 7 bases match TRBD1. The CDR3 covers 15 residues. Trimming cost V 6 bases and J 0 bases; bases outside gene matches: 4. Germline V lookup: CDR1 LNHDA, CDR2 SQIVND (reference sequence). The CDR3 loop is CASSFDRATNEKLFF. The CDR3, as DNA: TGTGCCAGTAGCTTTGACAGGGCAACTAATGAAAAACTGTTTTTT.